These T cell receptor beta chains were read from a single sample in a study of quantifying T cell responses using KT2 cells. Using its own MiXCR run on the UMI-ligation and nested PCR reads, TCRdb lists one record per CDR3 protein. Among some 41,000 distinct CDR3 sequences listed, over 15% were seen once. Sequencing was performed on PBMCs spiked with cells of the T cell clone KT2. All receptors derive from a human donor. The CDR3 runs from the conserved cysteine through the conserved F or W. D genes are given only for firm matches. For some rows the clone size is stated as once, few or many, or as a class when expanded; others skip it.

TRBV7-9,TRBD2,-,TRBJ2-1,TGTGCCAGCAGCAGGCGGGAGAGAGATGAGCAGTTCTTC,CASSRRERDEQFF
TRBV25-1,-,-,TRBJ2-1,TGTGCCAGCACCCTATACAATGAGCAGTTCTTC,CASTLYNEQFF
TRBV29-1,-,many,TRBJ2-3,TGCAGCGTTGGGAACAAACTTAGCACAGATACGCAGTATTTT,CSVGNKLSTDTQYF
TRBV5-5,TRBD2,-,TRBJ2-3,TGTGCCAGCAGCCGCGGGACTAGCGGGAGCTCAGATACGCAGTATTTT,CASSRGTSGSSDTQYF
TRBV29-1,-,-,TRBJ1-1,TGCAGCGCGCTCCGGGACCACCGCGCTTTCTTT,CSALRDHRAFF
TRBV29-1,-,many,TRBJ2-1,TGCAGCGTTGAACGAGGACAGATCAATGAGCAGTTCTTC,CSVERGQINEQFF
TRBV27,-,-,TRBJ2-3,TGTGCCAGCAGTGTTTCCCGCGGCACAGATACGCAGTATTTT,CASSVSRGTDTQYF
TRBV6-1,TRBD1,many,TRBJ2-5,TGTGCCAGCAGTGAACCCCCGGGACAGGGGGCAGAGACCCAGTACTTC,CASSEPPGQGAETQYF
TRBV18,-,-,TRBJ1-1,TGTGCCAGCTCACAGATGAGGGGATCCCAACTGAACACTGAAGCTTTCTTT,CASSQMRGSQLNTEAFF
TRBV12-3/TRBV12-4,-,-,TRBJ2-1,TGTGCCAGCAGTTCCCCCAAGCTATGGGAGTCCTACAATGAGCAGTTCTTC,CASSSPKLWESYNEQFF
TRBV11-3,TRBD2,many,TRBJ2-2,TGTGCCAGCAGCTTAGTCCGGGGGGGCACCGGGGAGCTGTTTTTT,CASSLVRGGTGELFF